This is a list of T cell receptor beta chains from one sample in a study of response to subunit inactivated influenza vaccine. A single record per CDR3 protein comes from TCRdb applying MiXCR to the RT-PCR reads. The table lists fewer than 600,000 distinct CDR3 sequences, approximately 7.7% of them singletons. The sample in question was PBMCs from blood, obtained approximately 25 months after vaccination. The receptors were sampled from a man aged 50 to 69 who received an inactivated influenza vaccine. CDR3s include the opening cysteine and the closing phenylalanine or tryptophan. The D gene is left open where the match is weak.

V	D	J	CDR3
TRBV11-2	TRBD1	TRBJ2-3	CASRTYRGTATDTQYF
TRBV4-2	.	TRBJ2-7	CASSQDDNGLGEQYF
TRBV15	.	TRBJ2-4	CATSAGNQNIQYF
TRBV5-1	TRBD1	TRBJ2-3	CASSSGQGHTDTQYF
TRBV20-1	.	TRBJ1-5	CSARDEGSGNQPQHF
TRBV28	TRBD2	TRBJ2-1	CASSGGGNEQFF
TRBV28	.	TRBJ1-2	CASSLRPDYGYTF
TRBV5-1	TRBD1	TRBJ1-1	CASSLPTKTGTGGGRTEAFF
TRBV2	TRBD2	TRBJ2-1	CASIPHSVSGSQQFF
TRBV11-2	.	TRBJ2-5	CASSLLTGGTQYF
TRBV5-1	TRBD2	TRBJ2-1	CASSTSGSSVNEQFF
TRBV5-1	.	TRBJ2-1	CASSGGVLTYNEQFF
TRBV15	.	TRBJ1-2	CATSSPDRAVGYTF
TRBV6-1	TRBD1	TRBJ2-1	CASRAKGQVAYNEQFF
TRBV27	TRBD1	TRBJ2-5	CASSKIPGQSMETQYF
TRBV11-2	.	TRBJ2-3	CASSLVIRDHTDTQYF
TRBV5-6	.	TRBJ1-5	CASSSGTYNQPQHF
TRBV19	TRBD1	TRBJ2-6	CASSTRTGPTFGANVLTF
TRBV5-5	TRBD2	TRBJ2-7	CASSFGHRLAGSWGQYF
TRBV24-1	.	TRBJ1-1	CATSDSGSVNTEAFF
TRBV28	.	TRBJ2-7	CASSLGLGYEQYF
TRBV5-5	.	TRBJ1-1	CASSLGTTTEAFF
TRBV6-2/TRBV6-3	.	TRBJ1-1	CASSYSISAITEAFF
TRBV15	TRBD1	TRBJ1-2	CATSRAPGGYVRSNYGYTF
TRBV3-1	TRBD1	TRBJ2-2	CASSQVPGQGANTGELFF
TRBV20-1	TRBD1	TRBJ2-7	CSAGRDRVGAEQYF
TRBV20-1	.	TRBJ1-6	CSARAWSEGAGSPLHF
TRBV12-3/TRBV12-4	TRBD1	TRBJ2-5	CASSSGTGITQYF
TRBV6-2/TRBV6-3	.	TRBJ2-7	CASRTTEYEQYF
TRBV28	.	TRBJ2-7	CASRDGGGEQYF
TRBV9	.	TRBJ2-1	CASSVVAGNHYNEQFF
TRBV12-3/TRBV12-4	.	TRBJ1-3	CASSFVAQGNTIYF
TRBV18	TRBD1	TRBJ1-1	CASSPRQGHMNTEAFF
TRBV5-1	TRBD1	TRBJ2-3	CASSEQGAFDTQYF
TRBV12-3/TRBV12-4	TRBD1	TRBJ1-6	CASSLDRGNSPLHF
TRBV5-1	TRBD2	TRBJ2-2	CASSLRTSGSSGELFF
TRBV27	.	TRBJ1-1	CASSIVRGTEAFF
TRBV29-1	TRBD2	TRBJ2-1	CSVERGGSDNEQFF
TRBV7-2	TRBD2	TRBJ2-7	CASQRGRGYEQYF
TRBV18	TRBD1	TRBJ2-2	CASSARQGRDTGELFF
TRBV10-3	.	TRBJ2-5	CAISEPGTQETQYF
TRBV7-9	.	TRBJ2-1	CASSLVSGAGFKFF
TRBV6-2/TRBV6-3	.	TRBJ1-6	CASVRSSYNSPLHF
TRBV20-1	.	TRBJ2-1	CSARDHHSISYNEQFF